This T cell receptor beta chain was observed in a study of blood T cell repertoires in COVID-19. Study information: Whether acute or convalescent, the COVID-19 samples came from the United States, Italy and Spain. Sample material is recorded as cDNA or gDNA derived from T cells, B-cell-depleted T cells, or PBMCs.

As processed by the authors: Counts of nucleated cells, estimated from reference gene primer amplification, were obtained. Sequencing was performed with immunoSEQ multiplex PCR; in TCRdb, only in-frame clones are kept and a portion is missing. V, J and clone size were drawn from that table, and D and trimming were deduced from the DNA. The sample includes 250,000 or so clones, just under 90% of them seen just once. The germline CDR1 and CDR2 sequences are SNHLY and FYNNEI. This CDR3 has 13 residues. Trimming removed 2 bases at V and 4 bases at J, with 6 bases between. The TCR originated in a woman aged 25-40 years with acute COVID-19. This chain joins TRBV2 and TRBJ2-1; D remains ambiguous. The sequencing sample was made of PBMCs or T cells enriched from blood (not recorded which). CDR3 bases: TGTGCCAGCAGTGAAACTTCATACAATGAGCAGTTCTTC. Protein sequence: CASSETSYNEQFF. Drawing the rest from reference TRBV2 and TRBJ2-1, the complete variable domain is EPEVTQTPSHQVTQMGQEVILRCVPISNHLYFYWYRQILGQKVEFLVSFYNNEISEKSEIFDDQFSVERPDGSNFTLKIRSTKLEDSAMYFCASSETSYNEQFFGPGTRLTVL.